This T cell receptor (beta chain) came from a study of identical twins. The study, taken as a whole, reports: It was out-of-frame TCR alpha sharing in monozygotic twins that models underestimated.

The table lists this clonotype with many counts. Its antigen is unidentified. TCRdb used MiXCR to reprocess the 5' RACE reads, holding one entry per CDR3 protein. Altogether about 920,000 distinct CDR3 sequences are present, approximately 13% being singletons, with the ten largest covering under 2%. The sample was also linked to a second study, of yellow fever vaccine responses in identical twins. According to that study: Reportedly, the T cell response mounted by twins to vaccine seemed partly convergent, partly personalized.

The sequenced sample was PBMCs. This clonotype was sampled from a woman between 18 and 29 years old in good health.

CDR3 DNA: TGCGCCAGCAGCTTGGCGACGACAGGTGGGGACTACGAGCAGTACTTC. It specifies CASSLATTGGDYEQYF. V gene TRBV5-1 combines with J gene TRBJ2-7; possibly TRBD1 for D (6 bases). Trimming removed 0 bases from V and 3 bases from J, with 16 bases in between. The CDR3 length is 16 residues. Germline loops: CDR1 SGHRS, CDR2 YFSETQ. Full variable domain (remainder filled in from reference TRBV5-1 and TRBJ2-7): KAGVTQTPRYLIKTRGQQVTLSCSPISGHRSVSWYQQTPGQGLQFLFEYFSETQRNKGNFPGRFSGRQFSNSRSEMNVSTLELGDSALYLCASSLATTGGDYEQYFGPGTRLTVT.